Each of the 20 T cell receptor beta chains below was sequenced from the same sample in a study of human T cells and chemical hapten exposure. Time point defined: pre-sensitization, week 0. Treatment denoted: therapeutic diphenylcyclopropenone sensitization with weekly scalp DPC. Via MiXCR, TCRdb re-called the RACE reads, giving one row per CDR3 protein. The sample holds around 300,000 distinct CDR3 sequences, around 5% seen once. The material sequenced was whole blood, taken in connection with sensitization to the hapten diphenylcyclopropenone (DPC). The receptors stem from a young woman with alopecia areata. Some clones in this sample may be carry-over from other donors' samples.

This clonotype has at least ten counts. DNA for the CDR3: TGTGCCAGCAGTGAAGAGGGACGTTCCACCGGGGAGCTGTTTTTT. This gives the protein CASSEEGRSTGELFF. The V call is TRBV6-1, the J call TRBJ2-2; either TRBD1 or TRBD2 may fit D (5 bases each). CDR3 length equals 15 residues. The germline V gene has CDR1 MNHNS and CDR2 SASEGT. Trimming cost V 1 base and J 4 bases, with 10 bases left between them.

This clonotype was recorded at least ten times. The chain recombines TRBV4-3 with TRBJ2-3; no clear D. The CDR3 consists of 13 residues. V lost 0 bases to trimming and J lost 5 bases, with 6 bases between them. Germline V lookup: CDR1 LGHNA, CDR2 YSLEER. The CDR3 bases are TGCGCCAGCAGCCAAGAAATGGGAGATACGCAGTATTTT. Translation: CASSQEMGDTQYF.

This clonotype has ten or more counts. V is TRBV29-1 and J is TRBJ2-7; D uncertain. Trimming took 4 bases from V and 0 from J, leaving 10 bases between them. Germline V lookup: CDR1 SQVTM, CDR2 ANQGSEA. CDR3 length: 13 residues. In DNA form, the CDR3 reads TGCAGCGTTGCTTCGGCAGTCTCCTACGAGCAGTACTTC. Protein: CSVASAVSYEQYF.

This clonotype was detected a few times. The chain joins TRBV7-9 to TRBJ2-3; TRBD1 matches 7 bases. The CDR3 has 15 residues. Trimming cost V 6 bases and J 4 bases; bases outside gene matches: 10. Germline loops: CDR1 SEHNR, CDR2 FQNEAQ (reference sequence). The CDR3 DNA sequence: TGTGCCAGCAGGCACCGACAGGGTGTGGCAGATACGCAGTATTTT. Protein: CASRHRQGVADTQYF.

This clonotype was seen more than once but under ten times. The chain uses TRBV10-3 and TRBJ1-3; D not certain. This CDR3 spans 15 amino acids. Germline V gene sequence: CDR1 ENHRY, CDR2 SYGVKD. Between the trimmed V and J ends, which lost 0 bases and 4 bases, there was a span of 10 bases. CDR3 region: CAISESMVGGNTIYF. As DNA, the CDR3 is TGTGCCATCAGTGAGTCGATGGTCGGAGGAAACACCATATATTTT.

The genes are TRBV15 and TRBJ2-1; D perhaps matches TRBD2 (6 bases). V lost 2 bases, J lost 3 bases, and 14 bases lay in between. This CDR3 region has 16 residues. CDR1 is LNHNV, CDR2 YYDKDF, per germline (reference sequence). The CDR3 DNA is TGTGCCACCAGCAGATCCGGGACTCCCATCTACAATGAGCAGTTCTTC. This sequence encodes CATSRSGTPIYNEQFF.

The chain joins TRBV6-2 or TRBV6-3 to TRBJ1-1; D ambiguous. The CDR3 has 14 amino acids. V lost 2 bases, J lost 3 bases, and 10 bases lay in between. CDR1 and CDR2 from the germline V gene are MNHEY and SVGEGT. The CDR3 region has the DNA TGTGCCAGCAGTTACGCGGTCTATTACACTGAAGCTTTCTTT. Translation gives CASSYAVYYTEAFF.

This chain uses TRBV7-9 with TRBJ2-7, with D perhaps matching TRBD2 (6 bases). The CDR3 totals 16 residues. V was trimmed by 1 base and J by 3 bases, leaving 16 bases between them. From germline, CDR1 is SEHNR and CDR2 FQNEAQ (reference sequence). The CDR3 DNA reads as TGTGCCAGCAGCTTAGGATCGGGGGACGGACGCTACGAGCAGTACTTC. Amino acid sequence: CASSLGSGDGRYEQYF.

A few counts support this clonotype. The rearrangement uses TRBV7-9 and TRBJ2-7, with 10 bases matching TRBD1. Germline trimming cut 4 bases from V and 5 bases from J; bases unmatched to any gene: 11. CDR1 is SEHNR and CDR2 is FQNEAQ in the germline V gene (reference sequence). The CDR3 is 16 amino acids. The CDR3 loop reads CASSSFRDRGFHEQYF. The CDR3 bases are TGTGCCAGCAGCTCTTTCCGGGACAGGGGTTTCCACGAGCAGTACTTC.

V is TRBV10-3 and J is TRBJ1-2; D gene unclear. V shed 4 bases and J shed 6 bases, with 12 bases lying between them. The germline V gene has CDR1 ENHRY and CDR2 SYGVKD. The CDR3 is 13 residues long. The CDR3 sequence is CAISARSEDGYTF. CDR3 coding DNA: TGTGCCATCAGTGCTCGGTCTGAGGATGGCTACACCTTC.

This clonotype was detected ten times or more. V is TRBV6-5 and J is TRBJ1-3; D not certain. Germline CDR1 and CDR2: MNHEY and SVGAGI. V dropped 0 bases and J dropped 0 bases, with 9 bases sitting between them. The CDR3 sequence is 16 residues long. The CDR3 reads CASSYSRAASGNTIYF. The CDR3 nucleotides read TGTGCCAGCAGTTACTCGAGGGCAGCCTCTGGAAACACCATATATTTT.

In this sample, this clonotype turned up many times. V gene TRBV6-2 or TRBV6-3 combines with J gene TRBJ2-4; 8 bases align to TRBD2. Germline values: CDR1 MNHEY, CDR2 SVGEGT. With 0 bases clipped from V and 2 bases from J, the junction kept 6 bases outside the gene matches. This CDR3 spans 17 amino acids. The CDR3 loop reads CASSYSNKRGTKNIQYF. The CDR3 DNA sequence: TGTGCCAGCAGTTACTCGAATAAGCGGGGGACCAAAAACATTCAGTACTTC.

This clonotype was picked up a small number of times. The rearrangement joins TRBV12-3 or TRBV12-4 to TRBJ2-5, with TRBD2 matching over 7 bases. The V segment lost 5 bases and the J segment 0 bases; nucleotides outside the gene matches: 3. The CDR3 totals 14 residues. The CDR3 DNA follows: TGTGCCAGCAGTGTCGGGGGGAACCAAGAGACCCAGTACTTC. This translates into CASSVGGNQETQYF.

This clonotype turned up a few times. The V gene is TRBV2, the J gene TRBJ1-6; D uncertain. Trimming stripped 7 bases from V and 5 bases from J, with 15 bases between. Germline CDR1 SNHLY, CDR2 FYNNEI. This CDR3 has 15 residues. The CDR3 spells CASTYRAVDNSPLHF. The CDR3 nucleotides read TGTGCCAGCACTTACCGCGCAGTGGATAATTCACCCCTCCACTTT.

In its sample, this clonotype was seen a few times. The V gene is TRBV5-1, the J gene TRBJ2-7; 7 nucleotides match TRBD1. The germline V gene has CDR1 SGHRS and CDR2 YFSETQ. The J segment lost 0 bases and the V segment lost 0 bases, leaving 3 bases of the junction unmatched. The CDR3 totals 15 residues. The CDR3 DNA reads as TGCGCCAGCAGCTTGGGGGACAGCAGCTCCTACGAGCAGTACTTC. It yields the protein CASSLGDSSSYEQYF.

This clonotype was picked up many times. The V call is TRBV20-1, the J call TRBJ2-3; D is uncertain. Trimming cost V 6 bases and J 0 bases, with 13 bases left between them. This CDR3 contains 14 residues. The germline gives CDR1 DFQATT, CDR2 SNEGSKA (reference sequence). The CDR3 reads CSAVEQTSTDTQYF. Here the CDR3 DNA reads TGCAGTGCAGTTGAGCAGACTAGCACAGATACGCAGTATTTT.

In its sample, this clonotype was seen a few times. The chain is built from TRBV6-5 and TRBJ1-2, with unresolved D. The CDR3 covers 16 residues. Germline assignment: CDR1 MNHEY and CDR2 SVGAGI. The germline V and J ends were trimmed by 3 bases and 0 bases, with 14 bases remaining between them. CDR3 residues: CASSYQRTATNYGYTF. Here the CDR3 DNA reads TGTGCCAGCAGTTATCAAAGGACGGCTACTAACTATGGCTACACCTTC.

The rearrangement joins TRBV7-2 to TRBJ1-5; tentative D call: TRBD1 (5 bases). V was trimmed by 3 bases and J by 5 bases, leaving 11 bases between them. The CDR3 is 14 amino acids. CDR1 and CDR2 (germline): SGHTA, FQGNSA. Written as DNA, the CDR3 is TGTGCCAGCAGCTTTACAGGATTGGATCAGCCCCAGCATTTT. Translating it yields CASSFTGLDQPQHF. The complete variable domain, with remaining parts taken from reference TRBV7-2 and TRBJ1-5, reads GAGVSQSPSNKVTEKGKDVELRCDPISGHTALYWYRQSLGQGLEFLIYFQGNSAPDKSGLPSDRFSAERTGGSVSTLTIQRTQQEDSAVYLCASSFTGLDQPQHFGDGTRLSIL.

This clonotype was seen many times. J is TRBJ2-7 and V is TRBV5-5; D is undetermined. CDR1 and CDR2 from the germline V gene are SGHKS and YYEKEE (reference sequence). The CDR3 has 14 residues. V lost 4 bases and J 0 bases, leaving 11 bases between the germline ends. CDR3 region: CASSPAWASYEQYF. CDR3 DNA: TGTGCCAGCAGCCCCGCCTGGGCCTCCTACGAGCAGTACTTC.

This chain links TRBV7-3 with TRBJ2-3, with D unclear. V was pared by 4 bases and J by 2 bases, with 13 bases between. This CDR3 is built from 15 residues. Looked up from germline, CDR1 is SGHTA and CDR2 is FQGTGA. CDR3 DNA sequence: TGTGCCAGCAGCTCAGGCACCTTTTCCACAGATACGCAGTATTTT. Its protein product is CASSSGTFSTDTQYF.